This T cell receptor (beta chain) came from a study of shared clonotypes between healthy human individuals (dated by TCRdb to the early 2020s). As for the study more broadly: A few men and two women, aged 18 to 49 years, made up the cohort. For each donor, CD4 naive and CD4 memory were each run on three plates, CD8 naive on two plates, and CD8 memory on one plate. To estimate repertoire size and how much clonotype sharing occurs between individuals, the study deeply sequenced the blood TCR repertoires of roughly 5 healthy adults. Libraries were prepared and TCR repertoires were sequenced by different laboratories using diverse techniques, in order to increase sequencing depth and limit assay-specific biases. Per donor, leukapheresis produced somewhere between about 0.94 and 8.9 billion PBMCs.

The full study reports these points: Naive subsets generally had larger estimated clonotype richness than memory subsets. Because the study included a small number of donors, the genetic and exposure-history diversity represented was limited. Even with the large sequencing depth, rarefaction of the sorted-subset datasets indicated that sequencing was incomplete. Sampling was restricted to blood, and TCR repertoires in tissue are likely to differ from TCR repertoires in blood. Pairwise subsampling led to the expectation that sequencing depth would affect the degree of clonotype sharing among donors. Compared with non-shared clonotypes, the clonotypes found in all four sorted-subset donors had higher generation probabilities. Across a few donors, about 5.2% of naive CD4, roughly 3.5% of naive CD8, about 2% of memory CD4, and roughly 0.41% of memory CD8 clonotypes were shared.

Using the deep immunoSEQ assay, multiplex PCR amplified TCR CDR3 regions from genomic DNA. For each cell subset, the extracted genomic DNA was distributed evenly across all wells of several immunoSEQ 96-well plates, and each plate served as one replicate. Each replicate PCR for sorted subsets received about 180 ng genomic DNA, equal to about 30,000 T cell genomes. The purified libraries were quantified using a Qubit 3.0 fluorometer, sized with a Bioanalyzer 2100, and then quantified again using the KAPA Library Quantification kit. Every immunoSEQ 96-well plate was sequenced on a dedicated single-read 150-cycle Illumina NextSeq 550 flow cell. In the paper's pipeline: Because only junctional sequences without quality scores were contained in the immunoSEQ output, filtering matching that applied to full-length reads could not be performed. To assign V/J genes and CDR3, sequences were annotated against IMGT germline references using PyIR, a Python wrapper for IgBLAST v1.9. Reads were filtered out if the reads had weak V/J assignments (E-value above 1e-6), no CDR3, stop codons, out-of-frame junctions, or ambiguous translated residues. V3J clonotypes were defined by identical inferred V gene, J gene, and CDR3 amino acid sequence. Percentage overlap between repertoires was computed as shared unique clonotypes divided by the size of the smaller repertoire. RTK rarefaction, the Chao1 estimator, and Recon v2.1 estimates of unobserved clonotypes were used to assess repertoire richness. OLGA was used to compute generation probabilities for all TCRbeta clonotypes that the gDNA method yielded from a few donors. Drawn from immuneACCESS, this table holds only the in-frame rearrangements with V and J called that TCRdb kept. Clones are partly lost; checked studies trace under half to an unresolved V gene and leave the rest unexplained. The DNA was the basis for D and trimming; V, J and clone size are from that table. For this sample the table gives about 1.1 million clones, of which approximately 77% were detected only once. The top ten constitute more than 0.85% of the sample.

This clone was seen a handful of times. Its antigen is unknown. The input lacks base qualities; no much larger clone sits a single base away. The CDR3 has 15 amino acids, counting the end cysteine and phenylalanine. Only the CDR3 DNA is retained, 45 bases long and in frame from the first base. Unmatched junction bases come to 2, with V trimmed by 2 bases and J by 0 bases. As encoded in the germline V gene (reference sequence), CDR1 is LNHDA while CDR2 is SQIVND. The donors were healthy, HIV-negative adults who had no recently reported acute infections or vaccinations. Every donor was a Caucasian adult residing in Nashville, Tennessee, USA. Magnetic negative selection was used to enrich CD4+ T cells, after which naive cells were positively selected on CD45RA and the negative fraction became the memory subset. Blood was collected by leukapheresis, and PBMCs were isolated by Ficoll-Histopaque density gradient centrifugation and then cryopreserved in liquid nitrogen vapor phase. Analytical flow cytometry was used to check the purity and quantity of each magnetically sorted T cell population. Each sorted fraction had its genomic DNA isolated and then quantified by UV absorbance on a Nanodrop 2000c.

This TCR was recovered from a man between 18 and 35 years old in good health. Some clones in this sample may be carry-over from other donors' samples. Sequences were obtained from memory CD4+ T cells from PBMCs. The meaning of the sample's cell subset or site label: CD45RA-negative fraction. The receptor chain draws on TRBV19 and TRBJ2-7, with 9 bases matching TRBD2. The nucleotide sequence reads TGTGCCAGTAGTATAAGCGGGGGGAACTCCTACGAGCAGTACTTC. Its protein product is CASSISGGNSYEQYF.